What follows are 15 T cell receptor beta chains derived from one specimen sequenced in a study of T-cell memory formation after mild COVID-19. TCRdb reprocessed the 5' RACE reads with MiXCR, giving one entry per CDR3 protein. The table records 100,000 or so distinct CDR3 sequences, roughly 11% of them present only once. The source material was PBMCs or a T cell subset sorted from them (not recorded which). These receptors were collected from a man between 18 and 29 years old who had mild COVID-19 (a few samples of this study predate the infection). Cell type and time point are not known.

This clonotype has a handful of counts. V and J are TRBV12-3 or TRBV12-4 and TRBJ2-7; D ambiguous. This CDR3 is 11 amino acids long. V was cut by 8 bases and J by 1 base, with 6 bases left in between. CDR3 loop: CASGQSYEQYF. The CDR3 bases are TGTGCCAGCGGCCAATCCTACGAGCAGTACTTC.

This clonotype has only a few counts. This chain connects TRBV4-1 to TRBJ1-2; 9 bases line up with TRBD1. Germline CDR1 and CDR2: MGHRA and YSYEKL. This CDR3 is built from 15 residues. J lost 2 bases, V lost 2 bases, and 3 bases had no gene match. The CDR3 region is CASSQIGTGNYGYTF. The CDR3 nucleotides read TGCGCCAGCAGCCAAATCGGGACAGGGAACTATGGCTACACCTTC.

For the CDR3, the DNA is TGCGCCAGCAGCTTGCTTTTGGTGCGCGACACTGAAGCTTTCTTT. Its protein product is CASSLLLVRDTEAFF. The chain couples TRBV5-1 to TRBJ1-1; no definite D call. The ends were cut back, 1 base at V and 3 bases at J, with 13 bases in the middle. CDR1 is SGHRS and CDR2 is YFSETQ in the germline V gene. The CDR3 is 15 amino acids.

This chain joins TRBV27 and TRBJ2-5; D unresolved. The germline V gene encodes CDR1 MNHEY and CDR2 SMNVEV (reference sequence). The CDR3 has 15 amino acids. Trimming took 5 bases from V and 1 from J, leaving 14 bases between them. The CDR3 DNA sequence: TGTGCCAGCAGTCCCCTCCCTGAATCCCAAGAGACCCAGTACTTC. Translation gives CASSPLPESQETQYF.

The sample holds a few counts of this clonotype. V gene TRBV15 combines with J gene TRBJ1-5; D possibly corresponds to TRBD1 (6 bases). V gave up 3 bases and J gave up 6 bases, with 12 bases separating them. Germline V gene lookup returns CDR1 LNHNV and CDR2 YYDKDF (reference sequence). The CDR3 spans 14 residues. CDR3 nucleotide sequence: TGTGCCACCAGCAGGTTGGACAGCGCTCAGCCCCAGCATTTT. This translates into CATSRLDSAQPQHF. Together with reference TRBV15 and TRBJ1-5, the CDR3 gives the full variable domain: DAMVIQNPRYQVTQFGKPVTLSCSQTLNHNVMYWYQQKSSQAPKLLFHYYDKDFNNEADTPDNFQSRRPNTSFCFLDIRSPGLGDTAMYLCATSRLDSAQPQHFGDGTRLSIL.

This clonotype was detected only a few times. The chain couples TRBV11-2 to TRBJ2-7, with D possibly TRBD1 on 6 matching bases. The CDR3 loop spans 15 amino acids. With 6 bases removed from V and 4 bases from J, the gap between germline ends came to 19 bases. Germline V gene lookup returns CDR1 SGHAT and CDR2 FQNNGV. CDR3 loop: CASRRDISLGYEQYF. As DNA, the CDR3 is TGTGCCAGCAGAAGGGACATATCACTTGGGTACGAGCAGTACTTC.

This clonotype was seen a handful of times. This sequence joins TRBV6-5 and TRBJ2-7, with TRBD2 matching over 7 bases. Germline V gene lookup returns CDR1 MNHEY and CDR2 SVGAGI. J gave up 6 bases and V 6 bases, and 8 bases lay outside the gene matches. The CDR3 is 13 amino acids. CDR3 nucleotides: TGTGCCAGCAGGCGGGGGACTACAGGCGAGCAGTACTTC. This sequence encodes CASRRGTTGEQYF.

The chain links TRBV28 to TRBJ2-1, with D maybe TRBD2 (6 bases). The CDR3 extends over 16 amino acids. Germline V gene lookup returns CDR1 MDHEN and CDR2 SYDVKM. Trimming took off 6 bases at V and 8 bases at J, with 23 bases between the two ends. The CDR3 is CASSTWRGSSAYEQFF. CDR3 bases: TGTGCCAGCAGCACATGGAGGGGATCCTCCGCCTATGAGCAGTTCTTC.

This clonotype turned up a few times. CDR3 region: CSADRMGTEAFF. Written as DNA, the CDR3 is TGCAGTGCTGACAGAATGGGCACTGAAGCTTTCTTT. The V call is TRBV20-1, the J call TRBJ1-1, with D tentatively TRBD1 (5 bases). With 5 bases removed from V and 4 bases from J, the gap between germline ends came to 11 bases. CDR1 and CDR2 (germline): DFQATT, SNEGSKA (reference sequence). The length of the CDR3 is 12 residues.

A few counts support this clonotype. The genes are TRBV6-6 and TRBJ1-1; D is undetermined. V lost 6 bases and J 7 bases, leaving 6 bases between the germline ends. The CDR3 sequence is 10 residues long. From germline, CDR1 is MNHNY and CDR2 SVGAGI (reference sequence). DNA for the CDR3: TGTGCCAGCAGGACAATTGAAGCTTTCTTT. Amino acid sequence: CASRTIEAFF.

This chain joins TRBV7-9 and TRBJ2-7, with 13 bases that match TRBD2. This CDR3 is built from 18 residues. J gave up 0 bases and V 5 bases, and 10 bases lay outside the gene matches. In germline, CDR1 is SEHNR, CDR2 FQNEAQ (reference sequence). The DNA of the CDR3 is TGTGCCAGCAGCACCGGGACTAGCGGGAAACTAAGCTCCTACGAGCAGTACTTC. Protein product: CASSTGTSGKLSSYEQYF.

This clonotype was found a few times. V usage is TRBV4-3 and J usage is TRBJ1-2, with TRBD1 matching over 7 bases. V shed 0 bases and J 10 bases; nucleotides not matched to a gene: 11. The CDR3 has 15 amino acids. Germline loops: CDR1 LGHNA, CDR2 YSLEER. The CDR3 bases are TGCGCCAGCAGCCAAGATCGGGCAGGGGGAATGGACTACACCTTC. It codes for CASSQDRAGGMDYTF.

CDR3 sequence reads: CASSIAYTDTQYF. CDR3 in DNA: TGTGCCAGTAGTATTGCTTACACAGATACGCAGTATTTT. The J gene is TRBJ2-3, the V gene TRBV19; no clear D. V was cut by 3 bases and J by 2 bases, with 6 bases left in between. The CDR3 is made up of 13 amino acids. The germline V gene encodes CDR1 LNHDA and CDR2 SQIVND (reference sequence).

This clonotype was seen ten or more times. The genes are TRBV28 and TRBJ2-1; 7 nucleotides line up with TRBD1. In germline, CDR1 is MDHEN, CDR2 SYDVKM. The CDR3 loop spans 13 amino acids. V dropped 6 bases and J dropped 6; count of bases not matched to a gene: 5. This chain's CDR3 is CASRRQGTNEQFF. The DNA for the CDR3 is TGTGCCAGCAGGAGACAGGGAACCAATGAGCAGTTCTTC.

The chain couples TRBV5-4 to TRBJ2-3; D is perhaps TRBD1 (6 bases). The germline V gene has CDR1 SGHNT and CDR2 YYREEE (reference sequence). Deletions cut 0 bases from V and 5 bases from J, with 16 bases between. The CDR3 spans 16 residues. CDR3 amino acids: CASSLVYRAGRDTQYF. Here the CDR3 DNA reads TGTGCCAGCAGCTTGGTGTACAGGGCCGGGCGAGATACGCAGTATTTT.